These 22 T cell receptor beta chains were sequenced from one sample in a study of blood T cell repertoires in COVID-19. The protocol was immunoSEQ multiplex PCR, while the TCRdb copy is restricted to in-frame clones and leaves out a portion. The table shows under 300,000 clones, with 85% to 90% occurring only once. The sample was PBMCs or T cells enriched from blood (not recorded which). The receptors come from a woman younger than 30 who had recovered from COVID-19.

The chain links TRBV6-2 or TRBV6-3 to TRBJ2-1; 9 bases are shared with TRBD2. V lost 4 bases, J lost 7 bases, and 8 bases stayed unmatched. The V gene's germline CDR1 is MNHEY and CDR2 SVGEGT. There are 15 residues in the CDR3. CDR3 in amino acids: CASSSVAGAGNEQFF. CDR3 sequence (DNA): TGTGCCAGCAGTTCGGTAGCGGGGGCGGGGAATGAGCAGTTCTTC.

This chain connects TRBV7-3 to TRBJ2-1; TRBD2 matches at 8 bases. The V gene's germline CDR1 is SGHTA and CDR2 FQGTGA. With 5 bases clipped from V and 6 bases from J, the junction kept 12 bases outside the gene matches. The CDR3 sequence is 16 residues long. This chain's CDR3 is CASSESTSGNINEQFF. The CDR3 coding sequence is TGTGCCAGCAGCGAAAGCACTAGCGGTAATATCAATGAGCAGTTCTTC.

This chain uses TRBV9 with TRBJ2-3; 13 nucleotides agree with TRBD2. CDR1 is SGDLS, CDR2 YYNGEE, per germline. V was clipped by 5 bases and J by 2 bases; unmatched bases: 5. The CDR3 totals 16 residues. CDR3 bases: TGTGCCAGCAGTCGACTAGCGGGGGGATTCACAGATACGCAGTATTTT. This gives the protein CASSRLAGGFTDTQYF.

The chain joins TRBV3-1 (or the pseudogene TRBV3-2) to TRBJ2-1; D call uncertain. V was trimmed by 0 bases and J by 5 bases, leaving 17 bases between them. The CDR3 is made up of 17 amino acids. Germline V lookup: CDR1 LGHDT, CDR2 YNNKEL (reference sequence). CDR3 sequence: CASSQDPLSEYNNEQFF. The CDR3 DNA sequence: TGTGCCAGCAGCCAAGATCCCCTCAGCGAATATAACAATGAGCAGTTCTTC.

Points on this clone: Other DNA sequences in this specimen translate into the identical CDR3. The rearrangement uses TRBV5-1 and TRBJ1-1; D may be TRBD1 (5 bases). The CDR3 spans 14 residues. V lost 0 bases, J lost 2 bases, and 8 bases lay in between. In germline, CDR1 is SGHRS, CDR2 YFSETQ. CDR3 sequence reads: CASSLGQINTEAFF. CDR3 bases: TGCGCCAGCAGCTTGGGACAGATTAACACTGAAGCTTTCTTT.

The CDR3 bases are TGCGCCAGCAGCTTGGAGTCAGCGGGCGAGCAGTACTTC. Residues: CASSLESAGEQYF. This chain connects TRBV5-1 to TRBJ2-7; TRBD2 is a possible D gene (6 bases). The CDR3 sequence is 13 residues long. Germline values: CDR1 SGHRS, CDR2 YFSETQ. V lost 0 bases, J lost 6 bases, and 10 bases lay in between.

The rearrangement links TRBV18 to TRBJ1-1; TRBD1 aligns across 8 bases. The CDR3 length is 15 residues. Trimming at V came to 3 bases and at J to 1 base, leaving 4 bases not matched to a gene. From germline, CDR1 is KGHSH and CDR2 LQKENI. The CDR3 DNA follows: TGTGCCAGCTCACCTACCGGGACAGGGAACACTGAAGCTTTCTTT. As protein: CASSPTGTGNTEAFF.

The chain is built from TRBV12-3 or TRBV12-4 and TRBJ1-6; D uncertain. Trimming took 2 bases from V and 9 from J, leaving 5 bases between them. There are 12 residues in the CDR3. The CDR3 region has the DNA TGTGCCAGCAGTTTACGTAGTTCACCCCTCCACTTT. Translation: CASSLRSSPLHF.

J is TRBJ1-6 and V is TRBV28, with TRBD1 as a possible D gene (5 bases). V was pared by 5 bases and J by 9 bases, with 26 bases between. The germline CDR1 and CDR2 sequences are MDHEN and SYDVKM. The CDR3 runs to 18 residues. DNA for the CDR3: TGTGCCAGCAGTCTATATGCGACGGGACTAATACCGTCTTCACCCCTCCACTTT. This codes for CASSLYATGLIPSSPLHF.

The chain combines TRBV11-2 with TRBJ1-5, with D uncertain. Germline lookup yields CDR1 SGHAT and CDR2 FQNNGV. Between the trimmed V and J ends, which lost 1 base and 8 bases, there was a span of 12 bases. The CDR3 consists of 14 residues. CDR3 in amino acids: CASSLGLTVEPQHF. The CDR3 coding sequence is TGTGCCAGCAGCTTAGGTCTAACTGTGGAGCCCCAGCATTTT. The full variable domain, completed using reference TRBV11-2 and TRBJ1-5, is EAGVAQSPRYKIIEKRQSVAFWCNPISGHATLYWYQQILGQGPKLLIQFQNNGVVDDSQLPKDRFSAERLKGVDSTLKIQPAKLEDSAVYLCASSLGLTVEPQHFGDGTRLSIL.

The chain combines TRBV5-4 with TRBJ2-2, with 8 bases that match TRBD2. Germline-derived CDR1 and CDR2 are SGHNT and YYREEE (reference sequence). J lost 5 bases, V lost 7 bases, and 10 bases had no gene match. There are 15 residues in the CDR3. The CDR3 here is CASSGGAGKTGELFF. CDR3 nucleotides: TGTGCCAGCTCCGGGGGGGCGGGAAAAACCGGGGAGCTGTTTTTT.

CDR3 protein: CASSPRTLQVDNEKLFF. CDR3 DNA: TGTGCCAGCAGCCCCCGTACTCTACAGGTCGATAATGAAAAACTGTTTTTT. The V call is TRBV7-4, the J call TRBJ1-4; maybe TRBD1 (5 bases). The CDR3 totals 17 residues. Germline values: CDR1 SGHVT, CDR2 SQSDAQ. The V end lost 5 bases, the J end lost 4 bases, and 20 bases lay between the germline ends.

Note on this clone: Other DNA sequences of this sample code for an identical CDR3. J is TRBJ1-2 and V is TRBV6-5; tentatively, D is TRBD1 (6 bases). This CDR3 region has 13 residues. Trimming took off 7 bases at V and 8 bases at J, with 17 bases between the two ends. Germline V CDR1 and CDR2: MNHEY, SVGAGI. Here the CDR3 reads CASMRGGNYGYTF. The CDR3 region has the DNA TGTGCCAGCATGAGAGGGGGAAATTACGGCTACACCTTC.

J is TRBJ2-5 and V is TRBV7-9; the match to TRBD1 covers 9 bases. The CDR3 has 17 amino acids. Looked up from germline, CDR1 is SEHNR and CDR2 is FQNEAQ (reference sequence). J was trimmed by 0 bases and V by 1 base; bases with no gene match: 6. Here the CDR3 DNA reads TGTGCCAGCAGCTTAGACCTTGGGACAGGGTACCAAGAGACCCAGTACTTC. Translation gives CASSLDLGTGYQETQYF. Full variable domain (outside the CDR3, taken from reference TRBV7-9 and TRBJ2-5): DTGVSQNPRHKITKRGQNVTFRCDPISEHNRLYWYRQTLGQGPEFLTYFQNEAQLEKSRLLSDRFSAERPKGSFSTLEIQRTEQGDSAMYLCASSLDLGTGYQETQYFGPGTRLLVL.

This clone was seen just once. In DNA form, the CDR3 reads TGTGCCAGCAGCGGGGACAGGGGGCTCAACTATGGCTACACCTTC. This codes for CASSGDRGLNYGYTF. The chain is built from TRBV2 and TRBJ1-2, with 12 bases fitting TRBD1. The ends lost 6 bases at V and 2 bases at J; junction bases unmatched: 4. This CDR3 has 15 amino acids. CDR1 and CDR2 (germline): SNHLY, FYNNEI.

This chain uses TRBV6-5 with TRBJ1-1; 9 bases are a match to TRBD1. CDR1 is MNHEY, CDR2 SVGAGI, per germline. Unmatched junction bases numbered 8, after V lost 5 bases and J lost 4 bases. This CDR3 is 15 amino acids long. CDR3 sequence: CASSQHRGLGTEAFF. CDR3 in DNA: TGTGCCAGCAGTCAACACAGGGGGCTGGGCACTGAAGCTTTCTTT.

The J gene is TRBJ1-1, the V gene TRBV7-9; D is unclear. The CDR3 runs to 14 residues. V lost 1 base and J lost 0, with 6 bases in between. Germline values: CDR1 SEHNR, CDR2 FQNEAQ (reference sequence). The CDR3 sequence: CASSLGGMNTEAFF. DNA of the CDR3: TGTGCCAGCAGCTTAGGAGGGATGAACACTGAAGCTTTCTTT.

The chain combines TRBV7-2 with TRBJ1-6, with 7 bases fitting TRBD1. From germline, CDR1 is SGHTA and CDR2 FQGNSA. CDR3 length: 14 amino acids. The ends lost 3 bases at V and 6 bases at J; junction bases unmatched: 2. The CDR3 loop is CASSLDRTNSPLHF. The DNA for the CDR3 is TGTGCCAGCAGCTTGGACAGGACTAATTCACCCCTCCACTTT.

The count of this clone is one. The chain links TRBV11-3 to TRBJ2-5; 7 bases fit TRBD2. J was trimmed by 1 base and V by 1 base; bases with no gene match: 3. Germline V gene sequence: CDR1 SGHNT, CDR2 YENEEA. This CDR3 comprises 15 residues. Here the CDR3 reads CASSLGQRGQETQYF. The DNA of the CDR3 is TGTGCCAGCAGCTTAGGGCAGCGGGGCCAAGAGACCCAGTACTTC. The variable domain in full, completed from reference TRBV11-3 and TRBJ2-5, reads EAGVVQSPRYKIIEKKQPVAFWCNPISGHNTLYWYLQNLGQGPELLIRYENEEAVDDSQLPKDRFSAERLKGVDSTLKIQPAELGDSAVYLCASSLGQRGQETQYFGPGTRLLVL.

This clone was counted a few times. The chain carries TRBV30 and TRBJ1-6, with 7 positions matching TRBD1. CDR3 length: 9 amino acids. In germline, CDR1 is GTSNPN, CDR2 SVGIG (reference sequence). CDR3 sequence reads: CGTGSPLHF. The CDR3 bases are TGTGGGACAGGTTCACCCCTCCACTTT. The full variable domain, completed using reference TRBV30 and TRBJ1-6, is SQTIHQWPATLVQPVGSPLSLECTVEGTSNPNLYWYRQAAGRGLQLLFYSVGIGQISSEVPQNLSASRPQDRQFILSSKKLLLSDSGFYLCGTGSPLHFGNGTRLTVT.

CDR3: CASTAGKANTEAFF. The CDR3 DNA sequence: TGTGCCAGTACGGCGGGGAAAGCGAACACTGAAGCTTTCTTT. The rearrangement joins TRBV19 to TRBJ1-1; D not certain. Trimming took 7 bases from V and 1 from J, leaving 13 bases between them. The CDR3 totals 14 residues. CDR1 is LNHDA, CDR2 SQIVND, per germline (reference sequence).

This clone was recorded once. The rearrangement joins TRBV19 to TRBJ2-3, with 8 bases lining up with TRBD2. CDR1 is LNHDA and CDR2 is SQIVND in the germline V gene (reference sequence). CDR3 length: 16 amino acids. The ends lost 7 bases at V and 1 base at J; junction bases unmatched: 10. The CDR3 nucleotides are TGTGCCAGTACGGAGGGAGCGGGGGATCGCACAGATACGCAGTATTTT. It yields the protein CASTEGAGDRTDTQYF.